This section outlines one TCR beta chain sequence together with its context. Assay used: immunoSEQ multiplex PCR; TCRdb lists only in-frame clones, some missing. The repertoire holds some 130,000 clones, with approximately 85% as singletons. Germline V gene sequence: CDR1 SEHNR, CDR2 FQNEAQ (reference sequence). V lost 4 bases, J lost 7 bases, and 6 bases stayed unmatched. This CDR3 has 13 amino acids. This sample was taken from a study of blood T cell repertoires in COVID-19. For the study at large: There were acute and convalescent COVID-19 samples, and they came from the United States, Italy and Spain. In each case, the material was cDNA or gDNA derived from T cells, B-cell-depleted T cells, or PBMCs.

The sample comprised peripheral blood. The gene calls are TRBV7-9 and TRBJ1-1; 7 bases map to TRBD1. This TCR was sampled from a human donor in a cohort sampled during active COVID-19. CDR3 DNA: TGTGCCAGCAGCTCGGACAGGCGTGGTGAAGCTTTCTTT. Residues: CASSSDRRGEAFF. Drawing the rest from reference TRBV7-9 and TRBJ1-1, the complete variable domain is DTGVSQNPRHKITKRGQNVTFRCDPISEHNRLYWYRQTLGQGPEFLTYFQNEAQLEKSRLLSDRFSAERPKGSFSTLEIQRTEQGDSAMYLCASSSDRRGEAFFGQGTRLTVV.